Included here is one T cell receptor beta chain sequence, with context. What it recognizes is unknown. With V trimmed by 0 bases and J by 3 bases, 1 base remained unmatched. The CDR3 consists of 14 residues. Germline CDR1 is SGHRS and CDR2 is YFSETQ. This sample stems from a study of identifying expanded T cells in peripheral blood. Study findings and constraints: Technical replicates showed approximately 1.2 changed clones; roughly two weeks 15 to 20; four weeks 19.

During the collection period, no donor immune events like infections were recorded. Assay used: immunoSEQ multiplex PCR; TCRdb lists only in-frame clones, some missing. The data contain approximately 110,000 clones, 88% of them seen just once; the ten biggest clones take up 6.5% to 9%. The sequencing sample was made of blood. This receptor was obtained from a person aged 18-69 years in good health. The chain joins TRBV5-1 to TRBJ2-7, with TRBD1 matching 9 bases. This CDR3 is CASSLGDRDYEQYF. The CDR3 bases are TGCGCCAGCAGCTTGGGGGACAGGGACTACGAGCAGTACTTC. Together with reference TRBV5-1 and TRBJ2-7, the CDR3 gives the full variable domain: KAGVTQTPRYLIKTRGQQVTLSCSPISGHRSVSWYQQTPGQGLQFLFEYFSETQRNKGNFPGRFSGRQFSNSRSEMNVSTLELGDSALYLCASSLGDRDYEQYFGPGTRLTVT.